The entry that follows covers one T cell receptor (beta chain) sequence. Its antigen is not identified. The data are from a study of cytomegalovirus exposure and HLA in healthy donors. The study ran its PCR with 60 Vbeta and 13 Jbeta primers. Original handling: In a later analysis, 8.5 million to 14 million of approximately 81 million unique beta chains occurred in at least two donors. This table comes from immunoSEQ multiplex PCR, and its TCRdb copy is limited to in-frame clones, with some not included. D and trimming come from the DNA, and the V and J calls and clone size come from that table. The sample lists approximately 82,000 clones, about two thirds occurring once. Germline assignment: CDR1 SGHRS and CDR2 YFSETQ. The V segment lost 4 bases and the J segment 3 bases; nucleotides outside the gene matches: 8. CDR3 length: 16 residues. Regarding the study as a whole: Earlier analysis found most TCR beta V segments productive about 87% or about 30% of the time. There were a few CMV-associated chains whose specificity for CMV antigens was confirmed in vitro. Available immune exposure information covered CMV serostatus only.

This TCR was sampled from a woman younger than 45 in good health and CMV-seropositive. The specimen sequenced was PBMCs. The J gene is TRBJ2-3, the V gene TRBV5-1; 10 nucleotides align to TRBD2. As DNA, the CDR3 is TGCGCCAGCAGCGCCACAGGACTAGCGGTTACAGATACGCAGTATTTT. Translated: CASSATGLAVTDTQYF.